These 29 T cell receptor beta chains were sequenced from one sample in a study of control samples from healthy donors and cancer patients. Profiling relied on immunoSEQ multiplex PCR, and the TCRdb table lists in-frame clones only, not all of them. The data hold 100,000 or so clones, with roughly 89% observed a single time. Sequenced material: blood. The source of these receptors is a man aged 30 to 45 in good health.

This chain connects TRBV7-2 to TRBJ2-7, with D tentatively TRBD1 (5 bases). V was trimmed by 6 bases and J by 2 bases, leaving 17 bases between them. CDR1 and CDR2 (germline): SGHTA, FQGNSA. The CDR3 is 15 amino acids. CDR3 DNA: TGTGCCAGCAGACCAGGGAACCTAAGGACCTACGAGCAGTACTTC. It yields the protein CASRPGNLRTYEQYF. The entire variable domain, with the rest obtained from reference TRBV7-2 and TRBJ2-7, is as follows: GAGVSQSPSNKVTEKGKDVELRCDPISGHTALYWYRQSLGQGLEFLIYFQGNSAPDKSGLPSDRFSAERTGGSVSTLTIQRTQQEDSAVYLCASRPGNLRTYEQYFGPGTRLTVT.

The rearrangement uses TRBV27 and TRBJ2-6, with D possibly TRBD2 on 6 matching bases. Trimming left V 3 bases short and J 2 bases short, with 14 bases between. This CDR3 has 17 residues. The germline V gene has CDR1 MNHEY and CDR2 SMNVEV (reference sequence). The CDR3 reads CASSFGPGAAGANVLTF. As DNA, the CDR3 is TGTGCCAGCAGTTTTGGCCCGGGAGCCGCTGGGGCCAACGTCCTGACTTTC.

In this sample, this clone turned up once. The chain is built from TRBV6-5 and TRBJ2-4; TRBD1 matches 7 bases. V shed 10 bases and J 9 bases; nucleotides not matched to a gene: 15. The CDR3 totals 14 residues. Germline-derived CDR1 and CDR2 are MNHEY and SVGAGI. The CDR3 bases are TGTGCCACCAGACAGGGCGCGGAGTCAAGCATTCAGTACTTC. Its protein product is CATRQGAESSIQYF.

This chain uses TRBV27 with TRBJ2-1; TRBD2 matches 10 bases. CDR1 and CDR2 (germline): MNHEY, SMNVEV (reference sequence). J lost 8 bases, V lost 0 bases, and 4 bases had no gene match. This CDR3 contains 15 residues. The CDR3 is CASSLSLAGRYEQFF. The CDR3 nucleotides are TGTGCCAGCAGTTTATCACTAGCGGGAAGGTATGAGCAGTTCTTC.

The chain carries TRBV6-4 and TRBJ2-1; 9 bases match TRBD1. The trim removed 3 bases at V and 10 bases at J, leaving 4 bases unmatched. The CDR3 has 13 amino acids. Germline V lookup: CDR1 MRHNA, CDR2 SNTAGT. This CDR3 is CASSEQGAQEQFF. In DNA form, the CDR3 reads TGTGCCAGCAGTGAACAGGGGGCTCAGGAGCAGTTCTTC.

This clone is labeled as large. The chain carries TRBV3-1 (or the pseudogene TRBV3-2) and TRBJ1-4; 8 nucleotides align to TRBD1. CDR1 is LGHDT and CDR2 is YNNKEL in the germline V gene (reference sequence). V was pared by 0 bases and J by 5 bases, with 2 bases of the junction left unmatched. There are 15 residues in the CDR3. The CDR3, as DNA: TGTGCCAGCAGCCAAGAGGACAGGGAAAATGAAAAACTGTTTTTT. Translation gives CASSQEDRENEKLFF.

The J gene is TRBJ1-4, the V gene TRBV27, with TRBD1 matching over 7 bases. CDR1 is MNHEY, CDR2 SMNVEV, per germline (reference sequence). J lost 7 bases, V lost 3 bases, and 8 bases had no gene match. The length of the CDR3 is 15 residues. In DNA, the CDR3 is TGTGCCAGCAGTTTGAAAGGGACAGCTGTTGAAAAACTGTTTTTT. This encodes CASSLKGTAVEKLFF.

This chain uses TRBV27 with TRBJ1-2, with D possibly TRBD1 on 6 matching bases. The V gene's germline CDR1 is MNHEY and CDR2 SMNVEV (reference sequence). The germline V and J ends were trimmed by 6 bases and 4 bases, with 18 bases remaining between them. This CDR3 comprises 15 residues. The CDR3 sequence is CASRDARTALYGYTF. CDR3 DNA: TGTGCCAGCAGGGACGCGCGGACAGCCCTCTATGGCTACACCTTC.

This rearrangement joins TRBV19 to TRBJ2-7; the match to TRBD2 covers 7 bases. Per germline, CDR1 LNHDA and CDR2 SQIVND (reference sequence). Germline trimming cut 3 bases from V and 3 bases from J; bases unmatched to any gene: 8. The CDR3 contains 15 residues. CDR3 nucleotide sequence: TGTGCCAGTAGTATCTCGGGAGGACGAGGCTACGAGCAGTACTTC. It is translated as CASSISGGRGYEQYF.

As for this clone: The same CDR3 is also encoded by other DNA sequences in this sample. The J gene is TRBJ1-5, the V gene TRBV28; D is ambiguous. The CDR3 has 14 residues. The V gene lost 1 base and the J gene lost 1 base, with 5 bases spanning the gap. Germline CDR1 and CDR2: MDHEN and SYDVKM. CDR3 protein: CASSLFGSNQPQHF. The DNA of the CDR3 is TGTGCCAGCAGTTTATTTGGGAGCAATCAGCCCCAGCATTTT.

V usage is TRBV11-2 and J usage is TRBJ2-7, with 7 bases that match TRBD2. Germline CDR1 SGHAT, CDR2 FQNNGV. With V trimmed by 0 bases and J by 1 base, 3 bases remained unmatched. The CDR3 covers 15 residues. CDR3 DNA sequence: TGTGCCAGCAGCTTAGAGGCGGGAGAATCCTACGAGCAGTACTTC. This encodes CASSLEAGESYEQYF.

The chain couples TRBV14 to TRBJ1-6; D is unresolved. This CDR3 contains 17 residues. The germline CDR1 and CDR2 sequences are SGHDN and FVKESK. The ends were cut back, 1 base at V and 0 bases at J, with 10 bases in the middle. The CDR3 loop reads CASSQGRDGSYNSPLHF. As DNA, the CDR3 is TGTGCCAGCAGCCAAGGGCGGGATGGCTCCTATAATTCACCCCTCCACTTT.

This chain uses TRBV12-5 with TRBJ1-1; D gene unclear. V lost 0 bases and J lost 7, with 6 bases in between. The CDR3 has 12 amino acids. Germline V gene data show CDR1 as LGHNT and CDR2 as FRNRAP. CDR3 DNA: TGTGCTAGTGGTTTGGTATCTGTTGAAGCTTTCTTT. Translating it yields CASGLVSVEAFF.

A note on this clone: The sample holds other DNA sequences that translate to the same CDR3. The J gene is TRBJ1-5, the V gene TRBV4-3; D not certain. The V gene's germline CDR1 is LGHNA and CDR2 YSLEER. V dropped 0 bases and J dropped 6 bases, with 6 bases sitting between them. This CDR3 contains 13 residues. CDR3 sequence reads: CASSQDGAQPQHF. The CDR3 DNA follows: TGCGCCAGCAGCCAAGACGGTGCTCAGCCCCAGCATTTT.

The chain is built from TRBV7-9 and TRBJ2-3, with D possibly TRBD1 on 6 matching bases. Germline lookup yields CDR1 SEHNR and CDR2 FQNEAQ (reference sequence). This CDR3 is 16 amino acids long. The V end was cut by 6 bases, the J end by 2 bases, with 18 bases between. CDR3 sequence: CASRSYRERTTDTQYF. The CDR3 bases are TGTGCCAGCAGATCTTACAGGGAAAGGACCACAGATACGCAGTATTTT.

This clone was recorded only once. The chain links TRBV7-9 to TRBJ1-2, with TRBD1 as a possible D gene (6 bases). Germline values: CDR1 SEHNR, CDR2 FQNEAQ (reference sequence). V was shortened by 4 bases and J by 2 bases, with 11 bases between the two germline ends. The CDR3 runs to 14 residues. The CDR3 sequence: CASSWGQTNYGYTF. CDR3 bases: TGTGCCAGCAGCTGGGGACAAACCAACTATGGCTACACCTTC.

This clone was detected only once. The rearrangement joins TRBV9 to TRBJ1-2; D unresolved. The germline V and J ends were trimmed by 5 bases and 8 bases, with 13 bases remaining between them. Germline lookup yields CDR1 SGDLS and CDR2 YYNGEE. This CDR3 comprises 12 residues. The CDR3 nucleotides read TGTGCCAGCAGAGTTCCGTCCGAGGGCTACACCTTC. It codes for CASRVPSEGYTF.

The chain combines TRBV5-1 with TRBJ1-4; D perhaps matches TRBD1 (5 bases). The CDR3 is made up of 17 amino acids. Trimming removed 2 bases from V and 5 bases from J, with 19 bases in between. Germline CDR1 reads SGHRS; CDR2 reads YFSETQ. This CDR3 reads CASSFQAGSVANEKLFF. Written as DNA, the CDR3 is TGCGCCAGCAGCTTCCAAGCAGGGTCTGTCGCGAATGAAAAACTGTTTTTT.

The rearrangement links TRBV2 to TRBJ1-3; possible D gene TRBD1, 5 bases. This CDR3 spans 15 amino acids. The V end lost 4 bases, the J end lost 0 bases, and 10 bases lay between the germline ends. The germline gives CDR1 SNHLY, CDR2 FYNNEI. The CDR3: CASSADRHSGNTIYF. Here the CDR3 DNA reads TGTGCCAGCAGTGCTGACAGACACTCTGGAAACACCATATATTTT.

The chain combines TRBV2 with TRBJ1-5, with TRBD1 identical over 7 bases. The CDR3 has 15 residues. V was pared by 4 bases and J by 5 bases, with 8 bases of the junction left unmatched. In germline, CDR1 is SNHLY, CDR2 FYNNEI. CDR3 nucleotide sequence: TGTGCCAGCAGTGGACAGGGTATAAGAGATCAGCCCCAGCATTTT. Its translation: CASSGQGIRDQPQHF.

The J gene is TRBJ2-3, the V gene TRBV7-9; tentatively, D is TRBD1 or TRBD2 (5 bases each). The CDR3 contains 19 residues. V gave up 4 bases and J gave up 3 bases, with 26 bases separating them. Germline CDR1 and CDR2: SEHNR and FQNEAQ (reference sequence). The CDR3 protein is CASSSRLRQKRTKTDTQYF. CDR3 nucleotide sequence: TGTGCCAGCAGCTCACGGTTAAGACAGAAGCGGACGAAGACAGATACGCAGTATTTT.

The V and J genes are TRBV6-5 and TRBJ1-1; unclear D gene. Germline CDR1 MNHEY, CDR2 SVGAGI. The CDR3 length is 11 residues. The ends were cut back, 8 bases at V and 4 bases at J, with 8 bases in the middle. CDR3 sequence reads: CASYLTTEAFF. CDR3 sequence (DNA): TGTGCCAGCTATTTGACCACTGAAGCTTTCTTT.

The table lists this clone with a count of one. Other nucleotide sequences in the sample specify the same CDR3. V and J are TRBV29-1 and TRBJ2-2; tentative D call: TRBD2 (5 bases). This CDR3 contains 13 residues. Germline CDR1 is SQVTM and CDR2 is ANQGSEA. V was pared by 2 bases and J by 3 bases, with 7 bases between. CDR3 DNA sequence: TGCAGCGTTGAACGGGGAGACACCGGGGAGCTGTTTTTT. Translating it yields CSVERGDTGELFF.

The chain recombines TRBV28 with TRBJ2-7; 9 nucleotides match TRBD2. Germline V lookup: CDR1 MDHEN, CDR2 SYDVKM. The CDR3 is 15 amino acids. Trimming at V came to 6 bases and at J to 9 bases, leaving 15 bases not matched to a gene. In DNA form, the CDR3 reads TGTGCCAGCAGGTCTCTAGCGGGAACCCGGCCTGGGCAGTACTTC. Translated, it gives CASRSLAGTRPGQYF. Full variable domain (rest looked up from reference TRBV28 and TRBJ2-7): DVKVTQSSRYLVKRTGEKVFLECVQDMDHENMFWYRQDPGLGLRLIYFSYDVKMKEKGDIPEGYSVSREKKERFSLILESASTNQTSMYLCASRSLAGTRPGQYFGPGTRLTVT.

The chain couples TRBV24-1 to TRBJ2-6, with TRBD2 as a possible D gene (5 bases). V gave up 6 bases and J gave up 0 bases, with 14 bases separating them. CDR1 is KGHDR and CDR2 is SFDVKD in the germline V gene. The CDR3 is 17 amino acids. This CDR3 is CATSPTGSLSGANVLTF. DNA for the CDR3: TGTGCCACCAGTCCCACGGGGTCCCTCTCTGGGGCCAACGTCCTGACTTTC.

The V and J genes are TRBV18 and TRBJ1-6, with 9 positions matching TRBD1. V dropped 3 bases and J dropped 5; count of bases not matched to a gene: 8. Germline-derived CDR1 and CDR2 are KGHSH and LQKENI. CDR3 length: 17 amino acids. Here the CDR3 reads CASSPRDRDKNNSPLHF. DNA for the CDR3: TGTGCCAGCTCACCGAGGGACAGGGACAAGAATAATTCACCCCTCCACTTT.

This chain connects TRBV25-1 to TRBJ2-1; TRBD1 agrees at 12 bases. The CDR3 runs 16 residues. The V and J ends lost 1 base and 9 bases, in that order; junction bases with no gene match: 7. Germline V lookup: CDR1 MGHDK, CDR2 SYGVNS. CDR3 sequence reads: CASSELGTGGFCEQFF. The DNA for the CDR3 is TGTGCCAGCAGTGAATTGGGGACAGGGGGCTTCTGTGAGCAGTTCTTC.

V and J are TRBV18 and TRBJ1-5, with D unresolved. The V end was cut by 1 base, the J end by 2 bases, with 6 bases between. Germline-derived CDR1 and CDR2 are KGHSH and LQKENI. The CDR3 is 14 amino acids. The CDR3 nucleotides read TGTGCCAGCTCACCACGTACGGGCAATCAGCCCCAGCATTTT. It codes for CASSPRTGNQPQHF. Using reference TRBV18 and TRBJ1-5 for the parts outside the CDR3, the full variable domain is NAGVMQNPRHLVRRRGQEARLRCSPMKGHSHVYWYRQLPEEGLKFMVYLQKENIIDESGMPKERFSAEFPKEGPSILRIQQVVRGDSAAYFCASSPRTGNQPQHFGDGTRLSIL.

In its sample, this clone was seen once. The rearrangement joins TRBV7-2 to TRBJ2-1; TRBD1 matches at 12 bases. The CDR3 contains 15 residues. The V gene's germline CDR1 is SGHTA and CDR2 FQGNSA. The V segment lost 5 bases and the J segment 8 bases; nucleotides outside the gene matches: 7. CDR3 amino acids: CASSIGGTGGYEQFF. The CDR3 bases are TGTGCCAGCAGCATCGGGGGGACAGGGGGCTATGAGCAGTTCTTC. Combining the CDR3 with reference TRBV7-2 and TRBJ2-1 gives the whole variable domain GAGVSQSPSNKVTEKGKDVELRCDPISGHTALYWYRQSLGQGLEFLIYFQGNSAPDKSGLPSDRFSAERTGGSVSTLTIQRTQQEDSAVYLCASSIGGTGGYEQFFGPGTRLTVL.